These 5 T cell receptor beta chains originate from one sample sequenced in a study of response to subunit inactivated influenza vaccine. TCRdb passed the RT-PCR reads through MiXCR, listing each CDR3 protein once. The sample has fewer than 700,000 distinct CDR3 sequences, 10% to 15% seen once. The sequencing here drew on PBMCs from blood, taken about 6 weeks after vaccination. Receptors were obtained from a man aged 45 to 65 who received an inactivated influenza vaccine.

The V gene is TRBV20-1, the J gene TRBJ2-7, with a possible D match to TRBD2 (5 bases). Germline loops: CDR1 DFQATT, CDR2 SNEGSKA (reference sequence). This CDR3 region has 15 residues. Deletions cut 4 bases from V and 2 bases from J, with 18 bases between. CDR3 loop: CSAKELVLRTYEQYF. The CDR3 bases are TGCAGTGCTAAGGAACTAGTGTTGCGAACCTACGAGCAGTACTTC.

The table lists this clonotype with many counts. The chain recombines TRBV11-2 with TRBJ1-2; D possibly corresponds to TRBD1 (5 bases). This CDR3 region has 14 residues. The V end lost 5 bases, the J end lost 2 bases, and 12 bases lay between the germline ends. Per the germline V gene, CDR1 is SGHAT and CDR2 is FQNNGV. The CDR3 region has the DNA TGTGCCAGCAGCCCTAGGGGCCCGAACTATGGCTACACCTTC. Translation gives CASSPRGPNYGYTF.

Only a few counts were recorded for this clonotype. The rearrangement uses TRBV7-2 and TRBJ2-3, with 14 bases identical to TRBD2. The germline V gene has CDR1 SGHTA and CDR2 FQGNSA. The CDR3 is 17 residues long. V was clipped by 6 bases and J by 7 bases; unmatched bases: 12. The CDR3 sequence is CASSRTSGRTLGHTQYF. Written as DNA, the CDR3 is TGTGCCAGCAGTCGGACTAGCGGGAGGACACTAGGCCATACGCAGTATTTT.

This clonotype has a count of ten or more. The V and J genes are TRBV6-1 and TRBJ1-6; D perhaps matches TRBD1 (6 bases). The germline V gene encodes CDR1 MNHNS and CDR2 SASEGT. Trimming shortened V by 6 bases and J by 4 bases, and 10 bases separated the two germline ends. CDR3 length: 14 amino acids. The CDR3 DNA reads TGTGCCAGCAGGCAGGGGTCGTATAATTCACCCCTCCACTTT. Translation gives CASRQGSYNSPLHF.

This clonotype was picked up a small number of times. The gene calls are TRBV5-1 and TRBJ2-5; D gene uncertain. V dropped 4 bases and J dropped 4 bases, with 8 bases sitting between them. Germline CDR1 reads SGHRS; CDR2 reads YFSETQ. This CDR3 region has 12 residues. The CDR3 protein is CASSIPRETQYF. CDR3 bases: TGCGCCAGCAGCATCCCACGAGAGACCCAGTACTTC.